This TCR beta chain was sequenced during a study of blood T cell repertoires in COVID-19. Sequenced by immunoSEQ multiplex PCR; TCRdb stores in-frame clones only, minus some. Of around 200,000 clones listed, 85% to 90% are singletons. The germline V gene encodes CDR1 KGHSH and CDR2 LQKENI. With 5 bases clipped from V and 8 bases from J, the junction kept 12 bases outside the gene matches. CDR3 size: 15 residues. This clonotype was sampled from a man younger than 45 who had recovered from COVID-19. This chain connects TRBV18 to TRBJ1-2, with 9 positions matching TRBD1. The sequencing sample was made of PBMCs or T cells enriched from blood (not recorded which). Here the CDR3 DNA reads TGTGCCAGCTCAGCGTCCCGGGACAGGGCGGAAGGCTACACCTTC. The encoded protein is CASSASRDRAEGYTF.